This TCR beta chain is from a study of CD8 T cells in Susac syndrome. J was trimmed by 0 bases and V by 8 bases; bases with no gene match: 6. The length of the CDR3 is 14 residues. The germline gives CDR1 MNHNY, CDR2 SVGAGI (reference sequence). A quantity of about 0.5 to 1 ug RNA underwent reverse transcription using random hexamers. Each CDR3 protein is one row after TCRdb ran MiXCR on the immunoSEQ multiplex PCR reads. The repertoire consists of just over 300,000 distinct CDR3 sequences, with 90% to 95% occurring once and the leading ten covering approximately 0.065%. This clonotype was sampled from a human donor with multiple sclerosis. This chain uses TRBV6-6 with TRBJ2-7; 8 positions agree with TRBD1. Source material: CD4+ T cells from PBMCs. CDR3 coding DNA: TGTGCCAGCTGGCTCGGGACAGGCTCCTACGAGCAGTACTTC. Encoded protein: CASWLGTGSYEQYF.